These T cell receptor beta chains were read from a single sample in a study of T cells after yellow fever vaccination. TCRdb redid the calling of the 5' RACE reads with MiXCR, one entry per CDR3 protein. In the table there are some 250,000 distinct CDR3 sequences, 3.6% of which are singletons. Material: PBMCs, obtained 15 days after the yellow fever booster vaccination. These TCRs come from a man between 18 and 35 years old who received the YFV17D yellow fever vaccine. The conserved cysteine and the conserved F or W are not part of the CDR3 here.

TRBV28 | ASSFQGAVTDTQY
TRBV20-1 | SASREGRPARKTQY
TRBV10-3 | AISADQDTEAF
TRBV19 | ASSGGGLDTQY
TRBV29-1 | SAVGGYNEQF
TRBV7-2 | ASSSPGGEAF
TRBV4-1 | ASRTGGAENIQY
TRBV12-3/TRBV12-4 | ASSSHETATRLTAQH
TRBV12-3/TRBV12-4 | ASSPLGDRAYNEQF
TRBV7-2 | ASSQVGGGGELF
TRBV20-1 | SASGGVEETQY
TRBV20-1 | SACNPGQGGETQY
TRBV19 | ASSSSPLTRGYT
TRBV5-4 | ASSPGTSGVPDTQY
TRBV4-2 | ASSLSGSGGRWETQY
TRBV10-3 | AISVDRPYEQY
TRBV5-1 | ASSPRTGGVTYEQY
TRBV11-3 | ASSSTTQNTGELF
TRBV5-6 | ASSFVGKNTGELF
TRBV6-1 | ASSEGVKASPLH
TRBV5-6 | ASSLLFSGDANEKLF
TRBV5-5 | ASSLGMGMQPQH
TRBV6-2/TRBV6-3 | ASSPAGDWDWH
TRBV3-1 | ASSQVLAGGLSSYNEQF
TRBV5-1 | ASSPALAKNIQY
TRBV25-1 | ASSEEPITYNEQF
TRBV6-5 | ASSYSMAKGYEQY
TRBV6-1 | ASSEWMDDRTNTEAF
TRBV20-1 | SALRGLGEKLF
TRBV7-2 | ASSTGPLETQY
TRBV7-6 | ASSRAGARNTEAF
TRBV18 | ASSQDREGAF
TRBV20-1 | SARSSERGTDTQY
TRBV2 | ASSDGTGRSGANVLT
TRBV15 | ATSREATFTGELF
TRBV4-1 | ASSQEPGIQPQH
TRBV7-2 | ASGAWRTGGLDTQY
TRBV10-3 | AISESRRGTDTQY
TRBV30 | AWSVRRRREKLF
TRBV4-1 | ASSQAGRAYEQY
TRBV11-2 | ASRESGTDTQY
TRBV5-1 | ASSLEPSSYNEQF
TRBV11-3 | ASSPGTGKRKYEQY
TRBV20-1 | SASGGWGLNTEAF
TRBV7-2 | ASSLVPGSFQETQY
TRBV29-1 | SVEEGVAGGYQETQY
TRBV18 | ASSARGGDYNEQF
TRBV4-2 | ASSWGSYNSPLH
TRBV3-1 | ASSPLARYQETQY
TRBV11-2 | ASSTGQGVDTLH
TRBV6-2/TRBV6-3 | ASSPRQGHEQF
TRBV18 | ASSPSAGARNQPQH
TRBV5-1 | ASSGGGVDSTNEKLF